This entry is about one TCR beta chain. Its cognate antigen has yet to be identified. The DNA is omitted, as the CDR3 cannot be located on it reliably, and the CDR3 follows TCRdb's listing. The CDR3 spans 16 residues, from the cysteine through the phenylalanine. This entry comes from a study of identical twins (TCRdb year 2016). General notes on the study: TCR alpha and beta repertoires from monozygotic twins, unrelated adults of various ages and cord blood were deep-sequenced to test whether fetal clonotypes persist. To rule out contamination, replicate twin experiments were performed at different times with different library preparation protocols.

Library preparation was by 5' RACE. For sequencing, an Illumina HiSeq 2000 was employed. A universal primer binding site was introduced by template switching, and a unique molecular identifier was present in the final cDNA, enabling accurate counting of TCR cDNA molecules. Specific primers in the conserved constant-segment region were used to synthesize first-strand cDNA for TCR alpha and beta chains. To control for contamination, each cDNA library was double barcoded with a SMART-Mk sample barcode plus Illumina barcodes. TruSeq adapter sequences along with Illumina sample barcodes were introduced in two successive PCR steps. The Illumina HiSeq platform was used with custom primers to sequence TCR alpha and beta cDNA libraries. On the authors' methods: Raw reads were processed with MiGEC to extract unique molecular identifiers, and MiXCR was used to determine CDR3 positions. For each individual, recombination models were inferred using an EM algorithm with the repgenHMM and IGoR tools. The tcR package in R was used for shared clonotype analysis, with sharing normalized by the product of cloneset sizes. To study raw recombination without the effects of thymic and clonal selection, out-of-frame nonproductive sequences were analyzed. TCRdb ran its own pipeline on the public reads, namely fastp trimming at Q25 and MiXCR clone calling, and kept in-frame beta chains. Every CDR3 protein is listed once, alongside the most common genes and DNA of its rows. It is TCRdb's table, rather than the study itself, that gives the V and J calls and clone size. Here the sample has some 590,000 distinct CDR3 sequences; approximately 9.6% occur a single time. Roughly 3.2% of the sample goes to the ten largest clones.

Study-wide conclusions, independent of this receptor: Compared with coincidental sharing between unrelated individuals, out-of-frame TCR alpha sequences shared between twins had an excess of sequences with low generation probability. Abundant cord blood beta clonotypes had fewer insertions, young adult naive repertoires showed a similar but weaker trend, and memory repertoires showed no such trend. Invariant T cells such as MAIT and iNKT could partly confound zero-insertion analyses, though diverse VJ usage argued against this for most clonotypes. In monozygotic twins, out-of-frame TCR alpha sharing was systematically underestimated by recombination models, although the models agreed with sharing between unrelated individuals. In beta out-of-frame sequences, excess twin sharing was weaker, because having fewer shared sequences lowered the signal-to-noise ratio. Conclusions relied on cross-sectional statistical analysis, since the same donors could not be followed over many years.

Every donor was a healthy Caucasian. The twin cohort consisted of three pairs of female monozygotic twins, all aged roughly 18 to 29 years. Peripheral blood mononuclear cells were used as the source from which RNA for TCR libraries was isolated. These data were likewise used in another study, on yellow fever vaccine responses in identical twins. As noted in the second study: The T cell response to vaccination in identical twins was reported by the authors to appear partly convergent and partly personalized. In the study, vaccine-responding T cell clones were precisely tracked in identical twins.

The clonotype originates from a woman aged 18-29 years in good health. Sample: PBMCs. The V gene is TRBV23-1 and the J gene is TRBJ2-2; the DNA was not compared with TRBD1, the D call given in the table. TRBV23-1 is labeled an ORF, and its function is uncertain. The CDR3 region reads CASSLKGQRTPGSCFF.